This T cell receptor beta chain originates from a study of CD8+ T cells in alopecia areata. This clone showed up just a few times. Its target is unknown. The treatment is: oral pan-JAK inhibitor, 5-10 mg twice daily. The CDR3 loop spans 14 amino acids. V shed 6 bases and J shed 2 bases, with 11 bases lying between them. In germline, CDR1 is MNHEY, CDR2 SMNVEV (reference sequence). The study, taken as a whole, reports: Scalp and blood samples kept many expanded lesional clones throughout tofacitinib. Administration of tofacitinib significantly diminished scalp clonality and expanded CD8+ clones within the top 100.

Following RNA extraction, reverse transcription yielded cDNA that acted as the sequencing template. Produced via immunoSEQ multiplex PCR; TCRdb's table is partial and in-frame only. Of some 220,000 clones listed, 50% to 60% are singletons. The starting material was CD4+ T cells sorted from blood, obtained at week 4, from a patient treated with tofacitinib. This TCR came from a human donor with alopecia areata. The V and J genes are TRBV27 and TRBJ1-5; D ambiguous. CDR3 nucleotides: TGTGCCAGCAGCCCAGGCGACCGCAATCAGCCCCAGCATTTT. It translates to CASSPGDRNQPQHF.